Each of the 13 T cell receptor beta chains below was sequenced from the same sample in a study of beta chain features in type 1 diabetes. The investigators reverse transcribed all of the isolated RNA, so they sequenced expressed TCRB transcripts. Assay used: immunoSEQ multiplex PCR; TCRdb lists only in-frame clones, some missing. The sample shows hundreds of thousands of clones, roughly 13% of them seen only once. Notes on the study in general: Among patients with Type 1 diabetes, TCRB CDR3s were moderately but significantly shorter in every one of the four CD4+ subsets.

No antigen has been identified for these receptors. The sequencing sample was made of naive CD4+ T cells from blood. All receptors come from a man between 18 and 35 years old with type 1 diabetes.

The chain uses TRBV10-3 and TRBJ1-4; no definite D call. Deletions cut 0 bases from V and 5 bases from J, with 10 bases between. Germline CDR1 and CDR2: ENHRY and SYGVKD. The length of the CDR3 is 15 residues. CDR3 sequence reads: CAISESGGVNEKLFF. Written as DNA, the CDR3 is TGTGCCATCAGTGAGTCAGGCGGTGTAAATGAAAAACTGTTTTTT.

This chain joins TRBV19 and TRBJ1-2, with TRBD1 as a possible D gene (5 bases). CDR1 LNHDA and CDR2 SQIVND come from the germline V gene (reference sequence). The CDR3 totals 15 residues. Trimming took 5 bases from V and 0 from J, leaving 13 bases between them. The CDR3 DNA reads as TGTGCCAGTAGTCCGGGAGACAGACCTAACTATGGCTACACCTTC. This translates into CASSPGDRPNYGYTF.

This chain joins TRBV2 and TRBJ2-3, with 10 nucleotides matching TRBD2. V shed 4 bases and J 5 bases; nucleotides not matched to a gene: 9. CDR1 is SNHLY, CDR2 FYNNEI, per germline. The CDR3 length is 16 residues. The CDR3, as DNA: TGTGCCAGCAGTGTGGGTCTAGCGGGAGAGTTAGATACGCAGTATTTT. Its translation: CASSVGLAGELDTQYF. Combining the CDR3 with reference TRBV2 and TRBJ2-3 gives the whole variable domain EPEVTQTPSHQVTQMGQEVILRCVPISNHLYFYWYRQILGQKVEFLVSFYNNEISEKSEIFDDQFSVERPDGSNFTLKIRSTKLEDSAMYFCASSVGLAGELDTQYFGPGTRLTVL.

This clone has just a few counts. The CDR3 DNA follows: TGTGCCAGTACCCTCGGACTCTACAATGAGCAGTTCTTC. Translated: CASTLGLYNEQFF. The gene calls are TRBV19 and TRBJ2-1, with D maybe TRBD2 (5 bases). This CDR3 is built from 13 residues. V was pared by 7 bases and J by 3 bases, with 10 bases between. Germline V gives CDR1 LNHDA, CDR2 SQIVND (reference sequence).

This clone has a handful of counts. The rearrangement links TRBV7-9 to TRBJ1-1; 11 bases are a match to TRBD1. Trimming removed 5 bases from V and 4 bases from J; junction bases left unmatched: 6. This CDR3 has 15 residues. Germline V gene lookup returns CDR1 SEHNR and CDR2 FQNEAQ (reference sequence). In DNA form, the CDR3 reads TGTGCCAGCAGCCCGATCGGGACAGGGGGCACTGAAGCTTTCTTT. As protein: CASSPIGTGGTEAFF.

V and J are TRBV11-2 and TRBJ2-1; TRBD1 or TRBD2 may be the D gene (5 bases each). This CDR3 has 14 residues. The germline V gene encodes CDR1 SGHAT and CDR2 FQNNGV. V shed 1 base and J shed 12 bases, with 16 bases lying between them. For the CDR3, the DNA is TGTGCCAGCAGCTTAGTTGGGACCACCGAGCGGCAGTTCTTC. Its translation: CASSLVGTTERQFF.

The genes are TRBV4-3 and TRBJ1-4; TRBD1 is a possible D gene (6 bases). The germline gives CDR1 LGHNA, CDR2 YSLEER. Trimming left V 2 bases short and J 7 bases short, with 17 bases between. The length of the CDR3 is 16 residues. For the CDR3, the DNA is TGCGCCAGCAGCCAATTGACAGGCCGCCGGGGTGAAAAACTGTTTTTT. Its translation is CASSQLTGRRGEKLFF.

The chain couples TRBV29-1 to TRBJ2-6, with D unclear. The germline V gene encodes CDR1 SQVTM and CDR2 ANQGSEA. There are 14 residues in the CDR3. Trimming took off 4 bases at V and 2 bases at J, with 9 bases between the two ends. CDR3: CSVVTSAGANVLTF. The CDR3, as DNA: TGCAGCGTTGTAACGTCGGCTGGGGCCAACGTCCTGACTTTC.

The gene calls are TRBV29-1 and TRBJ1-1; TRBD1 matches 11 bases. The CDR3 runs to 17 residues. Germline assignment: CDR1 SQVTM and CDR2 ANQGSEA. With 5 bases clipped from V and 8 bases from J, the junction kept 19 bases outside the gene matches. The CDR3 region is CSVPPGDRGTQGQEAFF. The CDR3 DNA is TGCAGCGTTCCCCCGGGGGACAGGGGGACTCAAGGACAAGAAGCTTTCTTT.

The chain uses TRBV1 and TRBJ1-2; the table gives TRBD1 as D, unverified against the DNA. TRBV1 is reported as a pseudogene. The length of the CDR3 is 16 residues. CDR3 sequence: CTSSQDYRGGRYGYTF. The DNA of the CDR3 is TGCACCAGCAGCCAAGATTACAGGGGAGGACGCTATGGCTACACCTTC.

In this sample, this clone turned up a few times. V and J are TRBV9 and TRBJ1-1; D is unresolved. Trimming took off 7 bases at V and 1 base at J, with 8 bases between the two ends. The CDR3 loop spans 12 amino acids. CDR1 SGDLS and CDR2 YYNGEE come from the germline V gene. CDR3 coding DNA: TGTGCCAGCTCTAGGGCGAACACTGAAGCTTTCTTT. It encodes CASSRANTEAFF.

The rearrangement links TRBV19 to TRBJ1-1; D gene unclear. The germline V and J ends were trimmed by 3 bases and 1 base, with 6 bases remaining between them. The CDR3 runs 13 residues. In germline, CDR1 is LNHDA, CDR2 SQIVND (reference sequence). CDR3 sequence reads: CASSIEPNTEAFF. The CDR3, as DNA: TGTGCCAGTAGTATTGAGCCGAACACTGAAGCTTTCTTT.

J is TRBJ2-5 and V is TRBV30; 10 nucleotides line up with TRBD2. The germline CDR1 and CDR2 sequences are GTSNPN and SVGIG (reference sequence). The V gene end was trimmed by 4 bases and the J gene end by 7 bases; junction bases not matched to a gene: 12. CDR3 length: 15 amino acids. The CDR3 DNA reads as TGTGCCTGGACCAGAACTAGCGGGGCATTAGGGACCCAGTACTTC. It specifies CAWTRTSGALGTQYF.